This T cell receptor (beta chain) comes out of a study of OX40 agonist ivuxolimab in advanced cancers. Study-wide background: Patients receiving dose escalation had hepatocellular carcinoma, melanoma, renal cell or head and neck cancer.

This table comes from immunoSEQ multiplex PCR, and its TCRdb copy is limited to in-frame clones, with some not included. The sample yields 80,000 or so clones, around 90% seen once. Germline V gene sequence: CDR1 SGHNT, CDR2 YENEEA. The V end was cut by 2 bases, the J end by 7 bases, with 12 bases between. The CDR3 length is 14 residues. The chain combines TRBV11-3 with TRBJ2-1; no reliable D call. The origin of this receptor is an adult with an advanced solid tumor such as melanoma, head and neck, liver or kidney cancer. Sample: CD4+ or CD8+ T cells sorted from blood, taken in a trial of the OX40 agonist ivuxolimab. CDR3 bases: TGTGCCAGCAGCTTATCGGGCACGATAAATGAGCAGTTCTTC. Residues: CASSLSGTINEQFF.